The clone carrying this T cell receptor beta chain showed up just a few times. Its target is unknown. These data come from a study of identical twins. Study outcomes and limitations: Fewer insertions were carried by abundant cord blood beta clonotypes, but none was seen in memory repertoires.

cDNA molecules carried unique molecular identifiers, and template switching added a universal primer site. TCRdb ran MiXCR on the 5' RACE reads and lists one entry per CDR3 protein. The sample records around 530,000 distinct CDR3 sequences, 12% to 15% being singletons. Trimming left V 4 bases short and J 5 bases short, with 15 bases between. CDR1 MGHDK and CDR2 SYGVNS come from the germline V gene. The CDR3 loop spans 14 amino acids. No donor was unhealthy or non-Caucasian. The sample was also linked to a second study, of yellow fever vaccine responses in identical twins. This second study says: Vaccine T cell responses of twins reportedly seemed partly convergent and partly personalized.

The chain uses TRBV25-1 and TRBJ2-7; tentative D call: TRBD2 (6 bases). The receptor's source is a woman aged 18 to 35 in good health. The sequenced sample was CD4+ T cells sorted from blood. The CDR3, as DNA: TGTGCCAGCAGTGGCCGACTAGTAGGAGACGAGCAGTACTTC. This sequence encodes CASSGRLVGDEQYF.